Included here is one T cell receptor (beta chain) sequence, with context. Its antigen is not identified. Other DNA variants within this sample encode the same CDR3. Adult donors, all healthy and HIV-negative, had no recent acute infections or vaccinations. The data were taken from a study of shared clonotypes between healthy human individuals. The CDR3 runs 14 residues. Trimming stripped 1 base from V and 4 bases from J, with 10 bases between. Germline assignment: CDR1 LNHNV and CDR2 YYDKDF (reference sequence). Every subset had its genomic DNA shared out evenly among several immunoSEQ plates. Assay: immunoSEQ multiplex PCR; the TCRdb copy retains only in-frame clones and omits some. Of about 1 million clones listed, roughly 75% are singletons. Study-level results: In the sorted subsets, rarefaction showed sequencing was incomplete despite large depth.

Input material: memory CD4+ T cells sorted from blood. Sample subset: CD45RA-negative fraction. The receptor comes from a man in his late teens or twenties in good health. The V gene is TRBV15, the J gene TRBJ1-2, with a possible D match to TRBD1 (5 bases). Here the CDR3 DNA reads TGTGCCACCAGCAGAGCAGGGAGTAGCTATGGCTACACCTTC. Its protein product is CATSRAGSSYGYTF.